Listed below are T cell receptor beta chains from one sample, sequenced in a study of T cell responses to AZD1222 COVID-19 vaccine. The method was immunoSEQ multiplex PCR; TCRdb's version includes in-frame clones alone and lacks a portion of them. The repertoire holds 20,000 or so clones, with approximately 81% as singletons. The sequencing used peripheral blood, collected 28 days after the second AZD1222 dose. The receptors shown here come from an adult who received the AZD1222 COVID-19 vaccine. Each CDR3 is given with its conserved first and last residue. The D gene is left open where the match is weak. Clone sizes are given selectively: once, few, many, or a class where the clone is expanded.

j_call v_call clone_size d_call cdr3_nt cdr3_aa
TRBJ1-3 TRBV6-5 - - TGTGTCAGCTCGGAATCTACATCTGGAAACACCATATATTTT CVSSESTSGNTIYF
TRBJ1-1 TRBV11-2 - TRBD1 TGTGCCGCAGGGCGGACAGGGGGCTGGAACACTGAAGCTTTCTTT CAAGRTGGWNTEAFF
TRBJ2-5 TRBV5-1 - - TGCGCCAGCAGCTCTATCCTGGCTTCGGGCCAAGAGACCCAGTACTTC CASSSILASGQETQYF
TRBJ2-5 TRBV6-2/TRBV6-3 once - TGTGCCAGCAGTTACGGGGGACAGAGGGAGGAGTACCAAGAGACCCAGTACTTC CASSYGGQREEYQETQYF
TRBJ2-1 TRBV7-2 - TRBD1 TGTGCCAGCAGCTTATGGGGCCGAGACAGGGTGAGGTCCTACAATGAGCAGTTCTTC CASSLWGRDRVRSYNEQFF
TRBJ2-1 TRBV3-1/TRBV3-2 - - TGTGCCAGCAGCCAAGATCGATACAATGAGCAGTTCTTC CASSQDRYNEQFF
TRBJ1-3 TRBV15 - - TGTGCCACCAGCAGACAGCCAAGCTCTGGAAACACCATATATTTT CATSRQPSSGNTIYF
TRBJ1-1 TRBV5-8 - - TGTGCCAGCAGCTTGGAGCCAGCAGGGGACACTGAAGCTTTCTTT CASSLEPAGDTEAFF
TRBJ1-2 TRBV4-1 - - TGCGCCAGCAGCCAAGTTTATCAGCCCTTCTATGGCTACACCTTC CASSQVYQPFYGYTF
TRBJ2-2 TRBV5-4 - TRBD1 TGTGCCAGCAGCCCGGGACAGGTGAACACCGGGGAGCTGTTTTTT CASSPGQVNTGELFF
TRBJ2-7 TRBV10-1 - TRBD1 TGCGCCAGCAGTGACTACAGGGGGACCACCTACGAGCAGTACTTC CASSDYRGTTYEQYF
TRBJ1-1 TRBV30 - - TGTGCCTGGAGTTACCGGGACCCGAACACTGAAGCTTTCTTT CAWSYRDPNTEAFF
TRBJ1-1 TRBV7-9 - TRBD1 TGTGCCAGCAGCTTAGGGCAGGGGGCGAACACTGAAGCTTTCTTT CASSLGQGANTEAFF
TRBJ1-4 TRBV10-3 few - TGTGCCATCAGCGCGACGGACGATGAAAAACTGTTTTTT CAISATDDEKLFF
TRBJ2-1 TRBV29-1 - TRBD2 TGCAGCGTTACCGGGACTAGGCGGTGGAATGAGCAGTTCTTC CSVTGTRRWNEQFF
TRBJ2-7 TRBV29-1 once TRBD1 TGCAGCGTATGGACAGGGAGTTTTTACGAGCAGTACTTC CSVWTGSFYEQYF
TRBJ2-7 TRBV6-1 - - TGTGCCAGCAGTGAAGCCGGAGGAGGGTACGAGCAGTACTTC CASSEAGGGYEQYF
TRBJ2-5 TRBV28 - - TGTGCCAGCAGTTTAAGACTAAGGGAGACCCAGTACTTC CASSLRLRETQYF